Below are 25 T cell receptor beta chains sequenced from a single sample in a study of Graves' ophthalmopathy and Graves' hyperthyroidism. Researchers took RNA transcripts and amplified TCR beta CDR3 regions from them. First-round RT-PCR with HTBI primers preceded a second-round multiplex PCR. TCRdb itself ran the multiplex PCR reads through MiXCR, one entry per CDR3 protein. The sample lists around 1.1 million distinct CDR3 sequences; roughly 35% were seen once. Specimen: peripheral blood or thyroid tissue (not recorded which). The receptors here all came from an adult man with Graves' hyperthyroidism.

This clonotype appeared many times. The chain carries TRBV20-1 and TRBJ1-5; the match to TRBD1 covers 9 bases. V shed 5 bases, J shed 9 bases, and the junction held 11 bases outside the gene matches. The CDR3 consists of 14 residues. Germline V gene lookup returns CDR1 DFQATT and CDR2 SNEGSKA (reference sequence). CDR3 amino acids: CSAAGGQGSRPQHF. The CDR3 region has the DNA TGCAGTGCTGCCGGGGGACAGGGATCCCGGCCCCAGCATTTT.

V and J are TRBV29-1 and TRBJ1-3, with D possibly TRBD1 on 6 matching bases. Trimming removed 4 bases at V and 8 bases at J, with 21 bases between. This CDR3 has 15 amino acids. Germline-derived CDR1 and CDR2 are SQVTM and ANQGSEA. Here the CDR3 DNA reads TGCAGCGTTGCGGGACAACTAAACTATGGCTACACCATATATTTT. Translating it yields CSVAGQLNYGYTIYF.

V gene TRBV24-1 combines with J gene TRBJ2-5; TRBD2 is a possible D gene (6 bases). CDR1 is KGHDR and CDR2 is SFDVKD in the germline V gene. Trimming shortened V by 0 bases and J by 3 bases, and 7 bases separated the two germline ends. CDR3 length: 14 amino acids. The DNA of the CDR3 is TGTGCCACCAGTGATTTGTCGGGAGAAGAGACCCAGTACTTC. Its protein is CATSDLSGEETQYF.

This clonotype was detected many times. CDR3 in amino acids: CSARDAQAGETQYF. The CDR3 DNA sequence: TGCAGTGCTAGGGACGCCCAGGCAGGAGAGACCCAGTACTTC. The chain joins TRBV20-1 to TRBJ2-5; no reliable D call. Germline-derived CDR1 and CDR2 are DFQATT and SNEGSKA (reference sequence). Trimming took off 3 bases at V and 4 bases at J, with 15 bases between the two ends. The CDR3 loop spans 14 amino acids.

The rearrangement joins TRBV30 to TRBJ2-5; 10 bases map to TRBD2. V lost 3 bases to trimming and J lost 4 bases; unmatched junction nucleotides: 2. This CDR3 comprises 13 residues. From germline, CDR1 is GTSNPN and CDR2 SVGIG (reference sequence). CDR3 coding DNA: TGTGCCTGGAGCCCTAGCGGGGGAGAGACCCAGTACTTC. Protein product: CAWSPSGGETQYF.

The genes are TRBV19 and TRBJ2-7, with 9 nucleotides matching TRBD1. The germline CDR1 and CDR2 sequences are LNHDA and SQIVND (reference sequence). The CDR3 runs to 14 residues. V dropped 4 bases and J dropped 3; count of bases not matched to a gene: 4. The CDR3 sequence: CASSKRTGDYEQYF. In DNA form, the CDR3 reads TGTGCCAGTAGTAAGCGGACAGGGGACTACGAGCAGTACTTC.

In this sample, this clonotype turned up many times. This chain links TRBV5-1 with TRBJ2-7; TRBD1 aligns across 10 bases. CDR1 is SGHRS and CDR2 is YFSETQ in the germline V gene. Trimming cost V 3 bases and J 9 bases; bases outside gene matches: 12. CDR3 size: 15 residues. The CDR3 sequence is CASSSTGTGDLGQYF. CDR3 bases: TGCGCCAGCAGCTCAACCGGGACAGGGGACCTCGGGCAGTACTTC.

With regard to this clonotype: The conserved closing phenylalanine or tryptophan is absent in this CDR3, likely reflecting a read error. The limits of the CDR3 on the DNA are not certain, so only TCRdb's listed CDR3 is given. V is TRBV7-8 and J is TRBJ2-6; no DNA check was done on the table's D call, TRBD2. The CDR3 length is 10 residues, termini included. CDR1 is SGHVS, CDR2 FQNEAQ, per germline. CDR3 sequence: CASSFFGGLI.

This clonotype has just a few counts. The CDR3 coding sequence is TGTGCCAGTAGTATGGATGACAGGGAGGTTGGAGAGACCCAGCATTTT. Protein sequence: CASSMDDREVGETQHF. The chain carries TRBV19 and TRBJ1-5, with 7 bases identical to TRBD1. This CDR3 has 16 amino acids. V gave up 3 bases and J gave up 11 bases; unmatched junction bases: 16. CDR1 is LNHDA, CDR2 SQIVND, per germline (reference sequence). Full variable domain (outside the CDR3, taken from reference TRBV19 and TRBJ1-5): DGGITQSPKYLFRKEGQNVTLSCEQNLNHDAMYWYRQDPGQGLRLIYYSQIVNDFQKGDIAEGYSVSREKKESFPLTVTSAQKNPTAFYLCASSMDDREVGETQHFGDGTRLSIL.

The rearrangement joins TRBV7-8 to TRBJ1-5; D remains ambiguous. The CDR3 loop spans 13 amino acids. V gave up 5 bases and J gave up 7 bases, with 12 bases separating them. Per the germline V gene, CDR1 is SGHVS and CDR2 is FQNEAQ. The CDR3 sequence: CASSRVGGQPQHF. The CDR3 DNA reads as TGTGCCAGCAGCCGAGTAGGCGGGCAGCCCCAGCATTTT.

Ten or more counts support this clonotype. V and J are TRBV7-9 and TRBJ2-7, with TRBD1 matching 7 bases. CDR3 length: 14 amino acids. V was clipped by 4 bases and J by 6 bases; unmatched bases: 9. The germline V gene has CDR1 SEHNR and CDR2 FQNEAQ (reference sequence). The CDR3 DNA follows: TGTGCCAGCAGCTATCTTGGACAGGATGTCGAGCAGTACTTC. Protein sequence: CASSYLGQDVEQYF. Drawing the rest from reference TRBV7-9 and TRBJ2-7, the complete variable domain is DTGVSQNPRHKITKRGQNVTFRCDPISEHNRLYWYRQTLGQGPEFLTYFQNEAQLEKSRLLSDRFSAERPKGSFSTLEIQRTEQGDSAMYLCASSYLGQDVEQYFGPGTRLTVT.

The CDR3 nucleotides read TGTGCCAGCTCACCCTACGCAGAGAACACTGAAGCTTTCTTT. Translated, it gives CASSPYAENTEAFF. The V call is TRBV18, the J call TRBJ1-1, with D hard to call. The length of the CDR3 is 14 residues. Looked up from germline, CDR1 is KGHSH and CDR2 is LQKENI. V dropped 3 bases and J dropped 1 base, with 9 bases sitting between them.

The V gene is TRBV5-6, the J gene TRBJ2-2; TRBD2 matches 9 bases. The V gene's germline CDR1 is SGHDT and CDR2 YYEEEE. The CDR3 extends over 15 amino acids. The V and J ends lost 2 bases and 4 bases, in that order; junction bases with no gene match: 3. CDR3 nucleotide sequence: TGTGCCAGCAGCTTTTGGCGGGGGGGCACCGGGGAGCTGTTTTTT. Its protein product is CASSFWRGGTGELFF.

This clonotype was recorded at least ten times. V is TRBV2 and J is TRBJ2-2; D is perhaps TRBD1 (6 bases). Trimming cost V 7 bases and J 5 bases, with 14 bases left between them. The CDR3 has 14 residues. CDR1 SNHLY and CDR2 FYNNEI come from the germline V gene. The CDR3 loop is CASKGRGGTGELFF. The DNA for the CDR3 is TGTGCCAGCAAGGGCAGGGGCGGGACCGGGGAGCTGTTTTTT.

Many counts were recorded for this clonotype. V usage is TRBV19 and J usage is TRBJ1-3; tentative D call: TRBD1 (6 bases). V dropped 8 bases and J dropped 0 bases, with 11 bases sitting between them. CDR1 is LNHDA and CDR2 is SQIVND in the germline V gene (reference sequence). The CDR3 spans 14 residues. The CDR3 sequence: CASRARGSGNTIYF. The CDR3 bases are TGTGCCAGTCGCGCCAGGGGCTCTGGAAACACCATATATTTT.

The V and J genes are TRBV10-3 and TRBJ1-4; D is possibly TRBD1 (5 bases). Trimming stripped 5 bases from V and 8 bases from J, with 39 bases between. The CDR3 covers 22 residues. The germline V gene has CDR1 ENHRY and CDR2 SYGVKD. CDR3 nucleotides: TGTGCCATCAGTCCGGGACGCCGGAACACTGAAGCTGACGGGGTTTTTCCCGAAAAACTGTTTTTT. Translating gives CAISPGRRNTEADGVFPEKLFF.

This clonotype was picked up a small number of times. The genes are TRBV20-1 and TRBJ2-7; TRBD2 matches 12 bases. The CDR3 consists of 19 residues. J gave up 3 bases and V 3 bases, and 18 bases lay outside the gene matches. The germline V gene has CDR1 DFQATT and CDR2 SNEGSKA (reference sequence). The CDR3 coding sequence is TGCAGTGCTAGCGGTATTAGAAGAAAGAGACTAGCGGGAGTCTACGAGCAGTACTTC. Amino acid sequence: CSASGIRRKRLAGVYEQYF.

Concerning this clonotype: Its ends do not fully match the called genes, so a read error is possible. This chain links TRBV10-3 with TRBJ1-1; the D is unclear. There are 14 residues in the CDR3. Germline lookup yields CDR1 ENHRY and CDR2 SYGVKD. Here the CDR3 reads CASSYNVDNTEAFF. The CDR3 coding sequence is TGTGCCAGCAGTTATAATGTGGATAACACTGAAGCTTTCTTT.

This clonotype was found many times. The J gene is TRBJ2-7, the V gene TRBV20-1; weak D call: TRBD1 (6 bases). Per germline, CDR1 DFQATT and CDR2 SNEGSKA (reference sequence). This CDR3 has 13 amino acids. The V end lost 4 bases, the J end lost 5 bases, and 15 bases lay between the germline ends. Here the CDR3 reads CSATDRMRHEQYF. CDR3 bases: TGCAGTGCTACTGACAGGATGCGCCACGAGCAGTACTTC.

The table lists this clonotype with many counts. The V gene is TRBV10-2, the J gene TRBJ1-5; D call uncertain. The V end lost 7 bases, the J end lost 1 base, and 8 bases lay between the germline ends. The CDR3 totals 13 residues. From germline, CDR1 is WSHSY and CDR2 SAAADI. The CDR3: CASTGESNQPQHF. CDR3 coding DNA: TGCGCCAGCACCGGGGAGAGCAATCAGCCCCAGCATTTT.

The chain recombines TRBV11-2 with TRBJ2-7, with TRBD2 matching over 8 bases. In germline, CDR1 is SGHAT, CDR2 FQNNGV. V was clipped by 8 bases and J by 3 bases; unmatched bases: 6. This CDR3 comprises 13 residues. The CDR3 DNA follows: TGTGCCAGCGCCAACAGCGGGAGCTACGAGCAGTACTTC. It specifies CASANSGSYEQYF. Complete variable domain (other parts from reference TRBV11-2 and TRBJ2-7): EAGVAQSPRYKIIEKRQSVAFWCNPISGHATLYWYQQILGQGPKLLIQFQNNGVVDDSQLPKDRFSAERLKGVDSTLKIQPAKLEDSAVYLCASANSGSYEQYFGPGTRLTVT.

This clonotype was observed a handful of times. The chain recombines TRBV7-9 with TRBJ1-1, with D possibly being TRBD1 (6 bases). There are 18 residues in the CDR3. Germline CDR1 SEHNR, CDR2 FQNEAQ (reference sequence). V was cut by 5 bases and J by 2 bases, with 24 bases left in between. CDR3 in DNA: TGTGCCAGCAGCGTATACGGGGGGGTGGACAGTGGAAACACTGAAGCTTTCTTT. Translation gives CASSVYGGVDSGNTEAFF.

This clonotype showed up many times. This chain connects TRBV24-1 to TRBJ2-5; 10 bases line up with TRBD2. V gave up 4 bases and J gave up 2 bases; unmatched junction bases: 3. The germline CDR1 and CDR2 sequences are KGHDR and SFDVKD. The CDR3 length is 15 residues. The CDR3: CATSEWGLAQETQYF. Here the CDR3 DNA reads TGTGCCACCAGTGAATGGGGACTAGCGCAAGAGACCCAGTACTTC.

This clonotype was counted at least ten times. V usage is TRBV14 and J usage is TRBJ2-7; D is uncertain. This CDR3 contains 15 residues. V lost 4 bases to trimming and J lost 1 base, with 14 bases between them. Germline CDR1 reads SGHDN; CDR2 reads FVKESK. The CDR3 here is CASSPTGQRSYEQYF. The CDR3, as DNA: TGTGCCAGCAGCCCCACTGGGCAGAGGTCCTACGAGCAGTACTTC.

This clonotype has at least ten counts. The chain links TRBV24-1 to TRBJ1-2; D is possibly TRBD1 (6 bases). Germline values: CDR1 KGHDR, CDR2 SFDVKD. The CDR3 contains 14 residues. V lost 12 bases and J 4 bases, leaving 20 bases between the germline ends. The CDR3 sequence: CAPPAARGPYGYTF. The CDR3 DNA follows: TGTGCCCCACCAGCTGCCCGGGGGCCCTATGGCTACACCTTC.